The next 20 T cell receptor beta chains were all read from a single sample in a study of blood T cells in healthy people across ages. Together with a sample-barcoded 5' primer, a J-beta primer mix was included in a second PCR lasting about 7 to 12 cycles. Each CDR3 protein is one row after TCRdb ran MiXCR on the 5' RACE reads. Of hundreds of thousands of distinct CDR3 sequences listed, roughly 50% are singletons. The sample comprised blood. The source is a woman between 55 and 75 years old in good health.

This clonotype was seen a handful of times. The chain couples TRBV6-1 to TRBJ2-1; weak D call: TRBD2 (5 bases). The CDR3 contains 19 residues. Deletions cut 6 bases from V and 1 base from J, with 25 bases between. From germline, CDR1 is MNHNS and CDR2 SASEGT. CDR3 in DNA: TGTGCCAGCAGGAGGAAGCGGCCACTTGCGGGCGCTTCCTACAATGAGCAGTTCTTC. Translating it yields CASRRKRPLAGASYNEQFF.

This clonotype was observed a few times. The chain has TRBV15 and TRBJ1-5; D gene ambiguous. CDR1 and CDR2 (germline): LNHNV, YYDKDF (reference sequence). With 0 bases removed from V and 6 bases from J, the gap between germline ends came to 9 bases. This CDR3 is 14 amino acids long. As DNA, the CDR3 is TGTGCCACCAGCAGAGATATGGGCCCTCAGCCCCAGCATTTT. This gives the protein CATSRDMGPQPQHF.

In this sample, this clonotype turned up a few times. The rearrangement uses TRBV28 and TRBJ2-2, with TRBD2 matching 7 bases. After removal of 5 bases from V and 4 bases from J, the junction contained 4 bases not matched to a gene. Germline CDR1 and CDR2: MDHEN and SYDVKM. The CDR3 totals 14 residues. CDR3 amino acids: CASSVRTSTGELFF. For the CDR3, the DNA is TGTGCCAGCAGTGTCAGGACTAGCACCGGGGAGCTGTTTTTT.

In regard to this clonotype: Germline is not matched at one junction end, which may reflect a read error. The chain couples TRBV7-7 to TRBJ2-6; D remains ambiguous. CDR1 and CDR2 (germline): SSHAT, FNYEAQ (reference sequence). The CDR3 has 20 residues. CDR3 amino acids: CASSSRPSLREGSGANVLTF. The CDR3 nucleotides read TGTGCTAGCAGTTCCCGCCCGTCTCTGCGAGAAGGGTCTGGGGCCAACGTCCTGACTTTC.

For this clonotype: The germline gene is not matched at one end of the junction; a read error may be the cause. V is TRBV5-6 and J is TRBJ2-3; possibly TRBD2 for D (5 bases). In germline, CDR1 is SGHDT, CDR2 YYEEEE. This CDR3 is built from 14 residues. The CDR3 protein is CASSRDTRTDTQYF. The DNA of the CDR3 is TGTGCCAGCAGCCGGGATACCCGCACGGATACGCAGTATTTT.

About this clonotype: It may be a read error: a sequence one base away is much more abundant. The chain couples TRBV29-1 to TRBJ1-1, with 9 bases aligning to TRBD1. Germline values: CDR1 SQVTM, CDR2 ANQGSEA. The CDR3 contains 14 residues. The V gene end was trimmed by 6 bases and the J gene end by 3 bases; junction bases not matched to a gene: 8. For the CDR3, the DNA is TGCAGCGTGGGACAGGGCGGAATCGACACTGAAGCTTTCTTT. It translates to CSVGQGGIDTEAFF. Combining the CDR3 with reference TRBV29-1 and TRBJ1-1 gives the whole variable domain SAVISQKPSRDICQRGTSLTIQCQVDSQVTMMFWYRQQPGQSLTLIATANQGSEATYESGFVIDKFPISRPNLTFSTLTVSNMSPEDSSIYLCSVGQGGIDTEAFFGQGTRLTVV.

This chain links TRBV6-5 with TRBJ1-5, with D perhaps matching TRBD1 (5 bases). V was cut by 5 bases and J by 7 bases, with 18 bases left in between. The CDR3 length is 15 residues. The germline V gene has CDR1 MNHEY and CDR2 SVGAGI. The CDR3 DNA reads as TGTGCCAGCAGTACCCTCCAGGGACTAGGGCAGCCCCAGCATTTT. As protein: CASSTLQGLGQPQHF.

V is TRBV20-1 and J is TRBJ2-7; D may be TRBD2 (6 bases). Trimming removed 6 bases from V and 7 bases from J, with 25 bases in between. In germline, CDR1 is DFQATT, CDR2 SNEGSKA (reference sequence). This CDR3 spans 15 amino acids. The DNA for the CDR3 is TGCAGTGCCCCTAACGTAGCGGCCTCCTACAATGAGCAGTACTTC. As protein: CSAPNVAASYNEQYF.

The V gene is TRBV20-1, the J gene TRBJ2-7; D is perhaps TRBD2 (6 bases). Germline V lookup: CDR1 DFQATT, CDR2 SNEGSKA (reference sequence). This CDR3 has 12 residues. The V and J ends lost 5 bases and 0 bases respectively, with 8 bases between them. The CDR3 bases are TGCAGTGCTGGGGACTCCTCCTACGAGCAGTACTTC. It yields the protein CSAGDSSYEQYF.

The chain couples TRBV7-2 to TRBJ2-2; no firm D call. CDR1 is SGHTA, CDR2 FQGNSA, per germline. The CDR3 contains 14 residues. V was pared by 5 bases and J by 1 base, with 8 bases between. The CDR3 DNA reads TGTGCCAGCAGCCTACAGTGGAACACCGGGGAGCTGTTTTTT. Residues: CASSLQWNTGELFF.

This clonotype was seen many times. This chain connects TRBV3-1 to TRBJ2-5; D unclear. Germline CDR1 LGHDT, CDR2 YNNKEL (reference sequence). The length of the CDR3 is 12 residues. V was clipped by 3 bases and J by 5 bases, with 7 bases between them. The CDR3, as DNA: TGTGCCAGCAGCCATTTACGTGAGACCCAGTACTTC. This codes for CASSHLRETQYF.

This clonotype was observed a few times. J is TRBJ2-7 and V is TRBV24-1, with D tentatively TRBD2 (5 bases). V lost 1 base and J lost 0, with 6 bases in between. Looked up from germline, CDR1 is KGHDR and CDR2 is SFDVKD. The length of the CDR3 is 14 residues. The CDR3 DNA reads TGTGCCACCAGTGATTTTAGCGTCTCCTACGAGCAGTACTTC. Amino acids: CATSDFSVSYEQYF.

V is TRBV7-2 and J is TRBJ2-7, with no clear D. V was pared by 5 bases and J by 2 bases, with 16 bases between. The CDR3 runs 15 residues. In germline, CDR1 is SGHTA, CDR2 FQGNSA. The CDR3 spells CASSPLGQTAYEQYF. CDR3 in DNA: TGTGCCAGCAGCCCCTTAGGGCAAACCGCCTACGAGCAGTACTTC.

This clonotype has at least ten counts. CDR3 bases: TGCGCCAGCAGCTTGGTTGGGACCTACGAGCAGTACTTC. Translation gives CASSLVGTYEQYF. The chain uses TRBV5-1 and TRBJ2-7; D unresolved. The V gene's germline CDR1 is SGHRS and CDR2 YFSETQ. Deletions cut 0 bases from V and 2 bases from J, with 6 bases between. The length of the CDR3 is 13 residues.

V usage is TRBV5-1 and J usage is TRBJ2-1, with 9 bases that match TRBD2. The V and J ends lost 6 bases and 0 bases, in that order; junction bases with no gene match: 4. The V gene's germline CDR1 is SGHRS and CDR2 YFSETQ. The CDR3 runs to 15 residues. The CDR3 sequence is CASKVSGSSYNEQFF. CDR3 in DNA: TGCGCCAGCAAAGTTAGCGGGAGCTCCTACAATGAGCAGTTCTTC.

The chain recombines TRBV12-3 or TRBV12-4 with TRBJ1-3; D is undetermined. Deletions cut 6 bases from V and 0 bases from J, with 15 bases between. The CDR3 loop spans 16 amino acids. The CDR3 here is CASSQEGPYSGNTIYF. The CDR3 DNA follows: TGTGCCAGCAGCCAGGAAGGGCCCTACTCTGGAAACACCATATATTTT.

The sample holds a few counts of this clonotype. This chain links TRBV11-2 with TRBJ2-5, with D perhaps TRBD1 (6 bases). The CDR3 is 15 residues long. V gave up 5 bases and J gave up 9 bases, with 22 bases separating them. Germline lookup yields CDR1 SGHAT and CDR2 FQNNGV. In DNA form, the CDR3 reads TGTGCCAGCAGCCGGATGAGGGGGTATAGAGAACCCCAGTACTTC. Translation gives CASSRMRGYREPQYF.

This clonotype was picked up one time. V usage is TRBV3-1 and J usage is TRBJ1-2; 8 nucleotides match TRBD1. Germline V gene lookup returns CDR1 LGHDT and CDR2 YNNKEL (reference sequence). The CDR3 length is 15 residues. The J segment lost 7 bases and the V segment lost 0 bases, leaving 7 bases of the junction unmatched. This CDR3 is CASSQDYRGFSGYTF. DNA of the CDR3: TGTGCCAGCAGCCAAGATTACAGGGGGTTTAGTGGCTACACCTTC.

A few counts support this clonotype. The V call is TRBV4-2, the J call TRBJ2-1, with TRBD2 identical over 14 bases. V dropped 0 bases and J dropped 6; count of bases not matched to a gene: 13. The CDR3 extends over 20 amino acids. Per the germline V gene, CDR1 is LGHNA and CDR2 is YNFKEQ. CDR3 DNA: TGTGCCAGCAGCCAAGAAGGCGTGGGGACTAGCGGGAGAAGGGCCAATGAGCAGTTCTTC. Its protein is CASSQEGVGTSGRRANEQFF.

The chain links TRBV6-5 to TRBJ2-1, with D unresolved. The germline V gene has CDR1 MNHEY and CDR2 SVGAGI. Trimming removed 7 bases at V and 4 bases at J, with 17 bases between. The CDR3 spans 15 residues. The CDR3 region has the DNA TGTGCCAGCAACCTAGACGGAAATGTTTACAATGAGCAGTTCTTC. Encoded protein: CASNLDGNVYNEQFF.